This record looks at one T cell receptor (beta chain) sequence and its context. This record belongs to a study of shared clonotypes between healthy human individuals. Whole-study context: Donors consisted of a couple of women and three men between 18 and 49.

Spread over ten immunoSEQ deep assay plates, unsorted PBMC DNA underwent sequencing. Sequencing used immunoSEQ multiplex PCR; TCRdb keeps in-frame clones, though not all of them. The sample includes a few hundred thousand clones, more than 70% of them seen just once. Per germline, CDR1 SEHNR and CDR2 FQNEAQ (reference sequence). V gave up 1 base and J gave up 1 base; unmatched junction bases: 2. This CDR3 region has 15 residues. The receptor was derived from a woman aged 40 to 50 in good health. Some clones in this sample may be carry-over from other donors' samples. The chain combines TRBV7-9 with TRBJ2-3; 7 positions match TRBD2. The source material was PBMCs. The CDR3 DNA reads TGTGCCAGCAGCTTAGTGGCGGGGGGCACAGATACGCAGTATTTT. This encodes CASSLVAGGTDTQYF.